Listed below are T cell receptor beta chains from one sample, sequenced in a study of spatial heterogeneity in lung cancer. TCRdb reanalysed the 5' RACE reads using MiXCR and keeps one entry per CDR3 protein. Seen here are about 43,000 distinct CDR3 sequences, approximately 24% observed once, and the top ten hold less than 8.5%. This sample comprised PBMCs, obtained at follow-up. These TCRs come from a female donor with early-stage non-small cell lung cancer. CDR3s include the opening cysteine and the closing phenylalanine or tryptophan. D genes are given only for firm matches. Clone size, where shown, is once, few, many, or a class for clones that have expanded.

size | D | J | V | CDR3 | DNA
NA | TRBD1 | TRBJ1-2 | TRBV4-1 | CASNLVYRQGAEGYGYTF | TGCGCCAGCAACCTAGTTTATCGTCAGGGGGCCGAAGGCTATGGCTACACCTTC
NA | NA | TRBJ2-5 | TRBV12-3/TRBV12-4 | CASGVLETQYF | TGTGCCAGCGGGGTCTTAGAGACCCAGTACTTC
few | NA | TRBJ2-3 | TRBV5-1 | CASSTDRSDTQYF | TGCGCCAGCAGCACGGACAGATCAGATACGCAGTATTTT
many | NA | TRBJ2-7 | TRBV3-1 | CASSQDLGGRYEQYF | TGTGCCAGCAGCCAAGACTTGGGGGGCAGGTACGAGCAGTACTTC
many | NA | TRBJ1-4 | TRBV20-1 | CSPKGNDEKLFF | TGCAGTCCCAAGGGGAATGATGAAAAACTGTTTTTT
NA | NA | TRBJ2-5 | TRBV3-1 | CASSQRQQETQYF | TGTGCCAGCAGCCAGAGGCAACAAGAGACCCAGTACTTC
few | NA | TRBJ1-1 | TRBV9 | CASSAQPVNTEAFF | TGTGCCAGCAGCGCCCAACCAGTGAACACTGAAGCTTTCTTT
few | NA | TRBJ2-5 | TRBV25-1 | CASSGFRGGQETQYF | TGTGCCAGCAGTGGGTTTAGAGGGGGACAAGAGACCCAGTACTTC
NA | NA | TRBJ2-6 | TRBV29-1 | CSVMVGSGANVLTF | TGCAGCGTTATGGTAGGCTCTGGGGCCAACGTCCTGACTTTC
NA | NA | TRBJ1-5 | TRBV3-1 | CASSPGTSRQPQHF | TGTGCCAGCAGCCCAGGGACATCGAGGCAGCCCCAGCATTTT
many | TRBD2 | TRBJ2-1 | TRBV4-1 | CASSLLAGGIYNEQFF | TGCGCCAGCAGCCTCCTAGCGGGGGGTATTTACAATGAGCAGTTCTTC
many | NA | TRBJ2-7 | TRBV10-3 | CAISDDYSQQYF | TGTGCCATCAGTGACGACTATTCCCAGCAGTACTTC
NA | NA | TRBJ2-1 | TRBV6-5 | CASSSRRDEQFF | TGTGCCAGCAGTTCCCGAAGGGATGAGCAGTTCTTC
NA | NA | TRBJ2-2 | TRBV9 | CASSVGETTGELFF | TGTGCCAGCAGCGTAGGGGAGACCACCGGGGAGCTGTTTTTT
NA | NA | TRBJ2-7 | TRBV20-1 | CSARFRSGSYEQYF | TGCAGTGCTAGATTTAGGAGCGGGTCCTACGAGCAGTACTTC
few | NA | TRBJ2-5 | TRBV20-1 | CSARDSLRETQYF | TGCAGTGCTAGAGATTCACTGAGGGAGACCCAGTACTTC
NA | NA | TRBJ1-6 | TRBV5-1 | CASGQPGSSPLHF | TGCGCCAGCGGTCAGCCAGGGAGTTCACCCCTCCACTTT
few | NA | TRBJ1-5 | TRBV7-3 | CASSLRGNNQPQHF | TGTGCCAGCAGCTTAAGGGGGAACAATCAGCCCCAGCATTTT
many | TRBD2 | TRBJ2-1 | TRBV10-1 | CASSDGLAGARQFF | TGCGCCAGCAGTGACGGACTAGCGGGAGCGCGACAGTTCTTC
few | NA | TRBJ2-5 | TRBV7-2 | CASSLVRFRSGETQYF | TGTGCCAGCAGCTTAGTTCGGTTCAGGTCGGGGGAGACCCAGTACTTC
NA | NA | TRBJ1-1 | TRBV7-3 | CASSFGRNTEAFF | TGTGCCAGCAGCTTCGGCAGGAACACTGAAGCTTTCTTT
few | NA | TRBJ1-2 | TRBV20-1 | CSARGGSYGYTF | TGCAGTGCTAGAGGGGGTAGCTATGGCTACACCTTC
NA | TRBD1 | TRBJ2-5 | TRBV7-6 | CASSPGQQETQYF | TGTGCCAGCAGCCCGGGACAGCAAGAGACCCAGTACTTC
few | NA | TRBJ1-1 | TRBV24-1 | CATSAPLVAGTIRNTEAFF | TGTGCCACCAGTGCCCCTTTGGTAGCAGGTACTATTAGGAACACTGAAGCTTTCTTT
many | NA | TRBJ1-1 | TRBV6-1 | CASTMGPYEAFF | TGTGCCAGCACCATGGGACCTTATGAAGCTTTCTTT
many | NA | TRBJ1-5 | TRBV10-2 | CASTRQINQPQHF | TGCGCCAGCACCCGACAGATCAATCAGCCCCAGCATTTT
many | NA | TRBJ1-1 | TRBV10-3 | CAISESRGGNTEAFF | TGTGCCATCAGTGAGTCAAGGGGGGGAAACACTGAAGCTTTCTTT
NA | NA | TRBJ1-4 | TRBV7-3 | CASSLTRNEKLFF | TGTGCCAGCAGCTTAACCCGTAATGAAAAACTGTTTTTT
few | TRBD1 | TRBJ2-4 | TRBV5-1 | CASSPGTGLAKNIQYF | TGCGCCAGCAGCCCCGGGACAGGGCTCGCCAAAAACATTCAGTACTTC
NA | TRBD2 | TRBJ2-7 | TRBV20-1 | CSTSPLAGVYEQYF | TGCAGTACCTCCCCTCTAGCGGGAGTTTACGAGCAGTACTTC
NA | NA | TRBJ2-5 | TRBV5-1 | CASSLDGTAPIQETQYF | TGCGCCAGCAGCTTGGACGGGACCGCTCCTATCCAAGAGACCCAGTACTTC
NA | TRBD2 | TRBJ2-7 | TRBV29-1 | CSASLAGGGLYEQYF | TGCAGCGCCTCACTAGCGGGAGGTGGATTATACGAGCAGTACTTC
NA | TRBD2 | TRBJ2-2 | TRBV7-9 | CASKAGLATGELFF | TGTGCCAGCAAGGCGGGACTAGCGACCGGGGAGCTGTTTTTT
NA | NA | TRBJ2-5 | TRBV20-1 | CSARPPPGETQYF | TGCAGTGCTAGACCCCCACCGGGAGAGACCCAGTACTTC
NA | TRBD1 | TRBJ2-3 | TRBV13 | CASTRQGATDTQYF | TGTGCCAGCACTAGACAGGGGGCCACAGATACGCAGTATTTT
many | NA | TRBJ2-5 | TRBV4-1 | CASSQERRRETQYF | TGCGCCAGCAGCCAAGAGAGGCGAAGGGAGACCCAGTACTTC
few | TRBD1 | TRBJ1-4 | TRBV29-1 | CSAWTGNEKLFF | TGCAGCGCCTGGACAGGAAATGAAAAACTGTTTTTT
many | NA | TRBJ1-2 | TRBV3-1 | CASSQLTGISYGYTF | TGTGCCAGCAGCCAACTTACGGGAATATCCTATGGCTACACCTTC
many | NA | TRBJ2-7 | TRBV7-8 | CASSSARASSSYEQYF | TGTGCCAGCAGCTCCGCCCGGGCCTCAAGTTCCTACGAGCAGTACTTC
NA | NA | TRBJ2-2 | TRBV12-3/TRBV12-4 | CASSLSQHTGELFF | TGTGCCAGCAGTTTAAGTCAACACACCGGGGAGCTGTTTTTT
NA | NA | TRBJ1-1 | TRBV5-1 | CASKWTYVGNTEASF | TGCGCCAGCAAGTGGACTTATGTGGGGAACACTGAAGCTTCCTTT
few | TRBD1 | TRBJ1-2 | TRBV12-5 | CASGSRPGTVLNYGYTF | TGTGCTAGTGGCTCCCGCCCGGGGACAGTTCTTAACTATGGCTACACCTTC
few | TRBD2 | TRBJ2-1 | TRBV7-2 | CASRSPGTSGYNEQFF | TGTGCCAGCCGGTCTCCCGGGACTAGCGGCTACAATGAGCAGTTCTTC
many | NA | TRBJ2-4 | TRBV5-1 | CASSLEVADIQYF | TGCGCCAGCAGCTTGGAGGTGGCGGACATTCAGTACTTC
NA | TRBD1 | TRBJ1-2 | TRBV25-1 | CASSEGQGRGYTF | TGTGCCAGCAGTGAGGGACAGGGGAGAGGCTACACCTTC
many | NA | TRBJ2-2 | TRBV3-1 | CASSLPAGWATGELFF | TGTGCCAGCAGCCTCCCGGCGGGGTGGGCCACCGGGGAGCTGTTTTTT
NA | TRBD1 | TRBJ2-1 | TRBV5-4 | CASSAKGGTGSGNEQFF | TGTGCCAGCAGCGCAAAAGGCGGGACAGGGTCCGGGAATGAGCAGTTCTTC
few | TRBD1 | TRBJ2-7 | TRBV5-4 | CASSLRVRTGAPEQYF | TGTGCCAGCAGCTTGAGGGTCCGGACAGGGGCCCCCGAGCAGTACTTC
NA | NA | TRBJ1-4 | TRBV5-5 | CASIEGGENEKLFF | TGTGCCAGCATCGAGGGGGGAGAAAATGAAAAACTGTTTTTT
few | TRBD2 | TRBJ2-3 | TRBV7-3 | CASSSGLAGTDTQYF | TGTGCCAGCAGCTCGGGACTAGCCGGGACAGATACGCAGTATTTT
NA | TRBD1 | TRBJ2-7 | TRBV11-2 | CASSPIRTGRFGKQYF | TGTGCCAGCAGCCCGATTCGGACAGGGAGGTTTGGGAAGCAGTACTTC
NA | NA | TRBJ2-5 | TRBV6-5 | CASRTGSQTQYF | TGTGCCAGCAGAACAGGGTCGCAGACCCAGTACTTC
many | NA | TRBJ1-6 | TRBV5-1 | CASSFTGSSPLHF | TGCGCCAGCAGTTTTACAGGGTCTTCACCCCTCCACTTT
NA | NA | TRBJ1-4 | TRBV29-1 | CSVNNEKLFF | TGCAGCGTTAATAATGAAAAACTGTTTTTT
few | NA | TRBJ1-5 | TRBV11-2 | CASSPGIDQPQHF | TGTGCCAGCAGCCCCGGGATAGATCAGCCCCAGCATTTT
NA | TRBD2 | TRBJ2-3 | TRBV7-8 | CASSRKRLLGLAGENTQYF | TGTGCCAGCAGCCGGAAGCGACTCTTAGGACTAGCGGGGGAAAATACGCAGTATTTT
NA | TRBD2 | TRBJ2-2 | TRBV7-3 | CASSFNSAGGELFF | TGTGCCAGCAGCTTTAATTCAGCGGGAGGGGAGCTGTTTTTT
many | NA | TRBJ1-4 | TRBV29-1 | CSVRGQEKLFF | TGCAGCGTTCGGGGGCAGGAAAAACTGTTTTTT